The 9 T cell receptor beta chains presented below share a single source sample, sequenced in a study of response to subunit inactivated influenza vaccine. TCRdb ran MiXCR on the RT-PCR reads and lists one entry per CDR3 protein. The table includes roughly 790,000 distinct CDR3 sequences, roughly 20% detected once. The material sequenced was PBMCs from blood, taken approximately 5 days after vaccination. The receptors shown here come from a man in his fifties who received an inactivated influenza vaccine.

V is TRBV7-9 and J is TRBJ1-5; D is perhaps TRBD1 (5 bases). CDR1 is SEHNR and CDR2 is FQNEAQ in the germline V gene (reference sequence). The CDR3 is 11 residues long. V dropped 4 bases and J dropped 11 bases, with 9 bases sitting between them. The CDR3 here is CASSSGPTQHF. CDR3 coding DNA: TGTGCCAGCAGCTCGGGACCTACCCAGCATTTT.

The chain couples TRBV5-1 to TRBJ2-1; 9 nucleotides align to TRBD1. After removal of 0 bases from V and 7 bases from J, the junction contained 5 bases not matched to a gene. The CDR3 covers 15 residues. Germline V gene lookup returns CDR1 SGHRS and CDR2 YFSETQ. In nucleotides, the CDR3 is TGCGCCAGCAGCTTGGAAGGACAGGGGTGGAATGAGCAGTTCTTC. It is translated as CASSLEGQGWNEQFF.

V gene TRBV12-3 or TRBV12-4 combines with J gene TRBJ2-5; 7 bases are shared with TRBD2. After removal of 4 bases from V and 5 bases from J, the junction contained 10 bases not matched to a gene. The CDR3 has 15 amino acids. Here the CDR3 DNA reads TGTGCCAGCAGTTCCCAATCGGGGGGAGGGGAGACCCAGTACTTC. Translated: CASSSQSGGGETQYF.

There are a few counts of this clonotype. The chain links TRBV24-1 to TRBJ2-3; the match to TRBD2 covers 12 bases. J gave up 6 bases and V 0 bases, and 0 bases lay outside the gene matches. Germline V lookup: CDR1 KGHDR, CDR2 SFDVKD. This CDR3 spans 15 amino acids. CDR3 in amino acids: CATSDLTSGRDTQYF. In DNA form, the CDR3 reads TGTGCCACCAGTGATTTGACTAGCGGGAGGGATACGCAGTATTTT.

The DNA for the CDR3 is TGCGCCAGCAACGGGGGTACTAATGAAAAACTGTTTTTT. This encodes CASNGGTNEKLFF. The chain links TRBV5-1 to TRBJ1-4, with D perhaps matching TRBD1 (5 bases). This CDR3 is built from 13 residues. Germline CDR1 reads SGHRS; CDR2 reads YFSETQ. V gave up 6 bases and J gave up 2 bases, with 8 bases separating them.

The J gene is TRBJ2-1, the V gene TRBV11-2, with D tentatively TRBD2 (5 bases). Germline CDR1 is SGHAT and CDR2 is FQNNGV. The V and J ends lost 3 bases and 8 bases respectively, with 11 bases between them. The CDR3 length is 13 residues. CDR3 amino acids: CASSFGMIDEQFF. In DNA form, the CDR3 reads TGTGCCAGCAGCTTCGGGATGATCGATGAGCAGTTCTTC.

The rearrangement joins TRBV29-1 to TRBJ2-6, with D unresolved. CDR3 length: 12 residues. The V end lost 1 base, the J end lost 2 bases, and 0 bases lay between the germline ends. Germline lookup yields CDR1 SQVTM and CDR2 ANQGSEA. The CDR3 here is CSVEAGANVLTF. CDR3 bases: TGCAGCGTTGAAGCTGGGGCCAACGTCCTGACTTTC.

This clonotype was counted between two and nine times. The gene calls are TRBV7-8 and TRBJ1-1; TRBD1 might be the D (6 bases). This CDR3 has 11 residues. Trimming took 4 bases from V and 8 from J, leaving 8 bases between them. Germline loops: CDR1 SGHVS, CDR2 FQNEAQ. CDR3 residues: CASSSGQEAFF. In DNA, the CDR3 is TGTGCCAGCAGCTCAGGACAGGAAGCTTTCTTT.

This clonotype appeared a few times. V gene TRBV29-1 combines with J gene TRBJ2-3; a weak D match, TRBD1 (8 bases). CDR3 length: 13 residues. Trimming left V 6 bases short and J 5 bases short, with 15 bases between. In germline, CDR1 is SQVTM, CDR2 ANQGSEA. The CDR3, as DNA: TGCAGCGTGAACAGGGGGGAGGGAGATACGCAGTATTTT. Protein product: CSVNRGEGDTQYF.